The T cell receptor (beta chain) under discussion was sequenced for a study of blood T cell repertoires in COVID-19. Study-wide context: Collection of acute and convalescent COVID-19 samples took place in the United States, Italy and Spain. In each case, the material was cDNA or gDNA derived from T cells, B-cell-depleted T cells, or PBMCs.

V lost 5 bases and J 8 bases, leaving 15 bases between the germline ends. There are 14 residues in the CDR3. Germline CDR1 and CDR2: SGHDN and FVKESK. Original methodology: Reference gene primer amplification gave nucleated cell count estimates. The method was immunoSEQ multiplex PCR; TCRdb's version includes in-frame clones alone and lacks a portion of them. That table gives V, J and clone size, and the DNA gave D and trimming. The data hold 200,000 to 300,000 clones, with approximately 82% observed a single time. The TCR was taken from a woman between 18 and 29 years old with acute or convalescent COVID-19. Sequenced input: peripheral blood. The chain couples TRBV14 to TRBJ1-4; no clear D. The DNA of the CDR3 is TGTGCCAGCAGCGAGGTTAAAGCATACGAAAAACTGTTTTTT. Translated, it gives CASSEVKAYEKLFF.